Presented here are 9 T cell receptor beta chains from one specimen sequenced in a study of monozygotic twins with inflammatory bowel disease. TCRdb re-called the 5' RACE reads and gives one entry per CDR3 protein, without DNA. The sample has about 330,000 distinct CDR3 sequences. The sample taken for sequencing was blood. The receptors here all came from a human donor with ulcerative colitis or Crohn's disease, or a healthy co-twin of an affected twin (not recorded which).

The chain uses TRBV5-5 and TRBJ1-2; no DNA is available, so the TRBD1 call from TCRdb remains unchecked. The CDR3 runs 14 residues. Germline V gene data show CDR1 as SGHKS and CDR2 as YYEKEE (reference sequence). The chain's CDR3 is CASINPGPTYGYTF.

This chain links TRBV7-2 with TRBJ1-2. This CDR3 region has 12 residues. The germline V gene has CDR1 SGHTA and CDR2 FQGNSA. The CDR3 loop reads CASSLAVFGYTF. Complete variable domain (other parts from reference TRBV7-2 and TRBJ1-2): GAGVSQSPSNKVTEKGKDVELRCDPISGHTALYWYRQSLGQGLEFLIYFQGNSAPDKSGLPSDRFSAERTGGSVSTLTIQRTQQEDSAVYLCASSLAVFGYTFGSGTRLTVV.

The gene calls are TRBV7-6 and TRBJ2-3; TCRdb picks TRBD2, but there is no DNA to check that call. The CDR3 is 13 amino acids. CDR1 SGHVS and CDR2 FNYEAQ come from the germline V gene. CDR3 sequence: CASSFPGGPHQYF.

V usage is TRBV10-3 and J usage is TRBJ2-1. CDR1 and CDR2 from the germline V gene are ENHRY and SYGVKD. The CDR3 runs 12 residues. CDR3: CAISEQFNEQFF.

The V and J genes are TRBV12-3 or TRBV12-4 and TRBJ1-2; TCRdb picks TRBD1, but there is no DNA to check that call. The CDR3 extends over 14 amino acids. CDR3 protein: CASSTATGNYGYTF.

The rearrangement joins TRBV6-6 to TRBJ2-3. The CDR3 is made up of 13 amino acids. Looked up from germline, CDR1 is MNHNY and CDR2 is SVGAGI (reference sequence). CDR3 in amino acids: CASIGVTTDTQYF.

This chain connects TRBV4-1 to TRBJ2-2; the D call from TCRdb, TRBD1, cannot be confirmed without DNA. CDR1 and CDR2 from the germline V gene are MGHRA and YSYEKL. The CDR3 has 16 amino acids. CDR3 sequence: CASSQDSDRNTGELFF.

The chain joins TRBV7-2 to TRBJ2-3; the TCRdb call, TRBD2, lacks DNA for checking. CDR3 length equals 16 residues. The V gene's germline CDR1 is SGHTA and CDR2 FQGNSA. The CDR3 loop reads CASRLPSGDRTDTQYF.

Here the CDR3 reads CAWSHRVNEQFF. This rearrangement joins TRBV30 to TRBJ2-1; TCRdb reports TRBD1, a call that lacks DNA to check it against. Per the germline V gene, CDR1 is GTSNPN and CDR2 is SVGIG (reference sequence). The CDR3 totals 12 residues.